The clone carrying this T cell receptor beta chain was seen a single time. The data were obtained in a study of cytomegalovirus exposure and HLA in healthy donors. Study overall: Most genotyped donors, 65% to 85% of more than 300, had Caucasian-associated genetic ancestry.

13 Jbeta primers and 60 Vbeta primers were used for the PCR. Using immunoSEQ multiplex PCR, the repertoire was profiled, and TCRdb retains in-frame clones only, with some absent. The sample contains 98,000 or so clones, about 79% of which appear only once. The CDR3 spans 18 residues. With V trimmed by 1 base and J by 3 bases, 13 bases remained unmatched. Looked up from germline, CDR1 is SEHNR and CDR2 is FQNEAQ (reference sequence). This TCR derives from a man between 60 and 75 years old in good health and CMV-seropositive. The specimen sequenced was PBMCs. The chain is built from TRBV7-9 and TRBJ1-2; the match to TRBD1 covers 8 bases. CDR3 nucleotide sequence: TGTGCCAGCAGCTTAGGCCCCAGGGGCAGGGGGCATGACTATGGCTACACCTTC. Translation gives CASSLGPRGRGHDYGYTF.